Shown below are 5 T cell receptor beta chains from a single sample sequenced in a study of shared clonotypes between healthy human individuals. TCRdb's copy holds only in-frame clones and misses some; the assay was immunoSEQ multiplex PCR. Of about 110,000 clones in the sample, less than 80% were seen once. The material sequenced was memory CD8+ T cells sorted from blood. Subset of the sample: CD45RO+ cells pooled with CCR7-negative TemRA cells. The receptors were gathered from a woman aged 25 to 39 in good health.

This CDR3 reads CASSQVRRGGTYEQYF. Written as DNA, the CDR3 is TGCGCCAGCAGCCAAGTTCGGAGGGGGGGGACCTACGAGCAGTACTTC. The rearrangement links TRBV4-1 to TRBJ2-7, with D perhaps TRBD2 (7 bases). Germline V gene data show CDR1 as MGHRA and CDR2 as YSYEKL. The CDR3 is made up of 16 amino acids. With 1 base removed from V and 2 bases from J, the gap between germline ends came to 15 bases.

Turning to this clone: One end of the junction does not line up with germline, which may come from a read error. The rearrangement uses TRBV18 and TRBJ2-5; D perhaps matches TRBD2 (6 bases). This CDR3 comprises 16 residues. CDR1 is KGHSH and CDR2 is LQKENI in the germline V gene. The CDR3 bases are TGTGCCAGCTCACCACCGGTGGGTAGCGGCCAAGAGTCCCAGTACTTC. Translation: CASSPPVGSGQESQYF.

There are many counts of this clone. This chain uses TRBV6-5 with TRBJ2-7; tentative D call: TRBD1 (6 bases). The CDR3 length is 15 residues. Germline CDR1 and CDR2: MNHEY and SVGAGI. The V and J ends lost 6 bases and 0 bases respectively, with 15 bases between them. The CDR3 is CASSPRGSLSYEQYF. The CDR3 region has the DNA TGTGCCAGCAGCCCCAGGGGATCCCTCTCCTACGAGCAGTACTTC.

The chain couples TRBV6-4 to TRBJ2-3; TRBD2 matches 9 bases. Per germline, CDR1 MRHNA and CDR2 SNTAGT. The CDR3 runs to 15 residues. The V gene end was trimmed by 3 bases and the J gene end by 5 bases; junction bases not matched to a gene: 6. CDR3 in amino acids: CASSEVAGDRDTQYF. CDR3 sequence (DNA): TGTGCCAGCAGTGAAGTAGCGGGAGATAGAGATACGCAGTATTTT.

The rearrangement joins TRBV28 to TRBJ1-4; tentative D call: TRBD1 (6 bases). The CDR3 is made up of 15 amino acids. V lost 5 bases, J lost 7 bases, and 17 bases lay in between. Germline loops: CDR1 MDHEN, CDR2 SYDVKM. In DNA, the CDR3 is TGTGCCAGCAGTATAGGACAGTTCATAGCTGAAAAACTGTTTTTT. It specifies CASSIGQFIAEKLFF.